A single sample gave rise to the 21 T cell receptor beta chains below, sequenced in a study of blood T cell repertoires in COVID-19. The table came from immunoSEQ multiplex PCR; TCRdb's copy has only in-frame clones and leaves some out. This table has approximately 270,000 clones, 80% to 90% appearing once. The sample comprised peripheral blood. The source of these receptors is a woman aged 65 to 85 with acute or convalescent COVID-19.

The chain joins TRBV6-5 to TRBJ1-3; D may be TRBD1 (5 bases). In germline, CDR1 is MNHEY, CDR2 SVGAGI. The CDR3 spans 14 residues. The V end lost 10 bases, the J end lost 0 bases, and 13 bases lay between the germline ends. The CDR3 loop reads CATRGGGSGNTIYF. For the CDR3, the DNA is TGTGCCACCCGAGGCGGGGGCTCTGGAAACACCATATATTTT.

The chain links TRBV30 to TRBJ1-1; a weak D match, TRBD1 (5 bases). Germline V lookup: CDR1 GTSNPN, CDR2 SVGIG (reference sequence). CDR3 length equals 11 residues. With 3 bases removed from V and 5 bases from J, the gap between germline ends came to 7 bases. CDR3 bases: TGTGCCTGGAGACAGGAGACTGAAGCTTTCTTT. It codes for CAWRQETEAFF.

The chain recombines TRBV15 with TRBJ1-3; TRBD1 is a possible D gene (6 bases). This CDR3 is built from 15 residues. From germline, CDR1 is LNHNV and CDR2 YYDKDF (reference sequence). Trimming shortened V by 6 bases and J by 2 bases, and 14 bases separated the two germline ends. CDR3 region: CATRTGDAPGNTIYF. CDR3 nucleotide sequence: TGTGCCACCAGGACAGGCGATGCTCCTGGAAACACCATATATTTT.

The chain combines TRBV5-6 with TRBJ1-5; D gene ambiguous. Germline V lookup: CDR1 SGHDT, CDR2 YYEEEE. The CDR3 contains 16 residues. Trimming took off 0 bases at V and 5 bases at J, with 15 bases between the two ends. The CDR3 loop is CASSLAMLAVHQPQHF. CDR3 nucleotide sequence: TGTGCCAGCAGCTTGGCCATGTTAGCGGTTCATCAGCCCCAGCATTTT. Complete variable domain (other parts from reference TRBV5-6 and TRBJ1-5): DAGVTQSPTHLIKTRGQQVTLRCSPKSGHDTVSWYQQALGQGPQFIFQYYEEEERQRGNFPDRFSGHQFPNYSSELNVNALLLGDSALYLCASSLAMLAVHQPQHFGDGTRLSIL.

V is TRBV19 and J is TRBJ2-2, with TRBD2 identical over 7 bases. V lost 6 bases, J lost 1 base, and 5 bases stayed unmatched. Germline-derived CDR1 and CDR2 are LNHDA and SQIVND (reference sequence). This CDR3 has 15 amino acids. The CDR3, as DNA: TGTGCCAGTAGACAAGGCGGGAGGAACACCGGGGAGCTGTTTTTT. Its translation is CASRQGGRNTGELFF.

V and J are TRBV9 and TRBJ1-5; 7 nucleotides align to TRBD1. CDR1 and CDR2 (germline): SGDLS, YYNGEE. The CDR3 runs 15 residues. V was pared by 2 bases and J by 5 bases, with 7 bases of the junction left unmatched. The CDR3 here is CASSVWDRRHQPQHF. CDR3 sequence (DNA): TGTGCCAGCAGCGTGTGGGACAGAAGACATCAGCCCCAGCATTTT.

The J gene is TRBJ1-1, the V gene TRBV11-2; D uncertain. V was clipped by 2 bases and J by 4 bases, with 8 bases between them. In germline, CDR1 is SGHAT, CDR2 FQNNGV. The CDR3 sequence is 13 residues long. The chain's CDR3 is CASSLLRVTEAFF. CDR3 bases: TGTGCCAGCAGCTTATTGAGAGTCACTGAAGCTTTCTTT.

The V call is TRBV24-1, the J call TRBJ1-5; D remains unclear. Germline CDR1 reads KGHDR; CDR2 reads SFDVKD. CDR3 size: 14 residues. V was shortened by 3 bases and J by 3 bases, with 8 bases between the two germline ends. The DNA for the CDR3 is TGTGCCACCAGTGATGGGAGATTCAATCAGCCCCAGCATTTT. Its translation is CATSDGRFNQPQHF.

On this clone: The same CDR3 also results from other DNA sequences found in this sample. The V gene is TRBV7-9, the J gene TRBJ1-4, with unresolved D. The germline V gene encodes CDR1 SEHNR and CDR2 FQNEAQ (reference sequence). The CDR3 covers 15 residues. V was clipped by 1 base and J by 0 bases, with 6 bases between them. CDR3 in amino acids: CASSLVGATNEKLFF. The CDR3 coding sequence is TGTGCCAGCAGCTTAGTCGGGGCAACTAATGAAAAACTGTTTTTT.

V gene TRBV5-1 combines with J gene TRBJ2-3, with 9 bases fitting TRBD2. V dropped 3 bases and J dropped 5; count of bases not matched to a gene: 7. The CDR3 totals 15 residues. Germline CDR1 SGHRS, CDR2 YFSETQ. In nucleotides, the CDR3 is TGCGCCAGCAGCTCGTTGCGGGGGGGCCGAGATACGCAGTATTTT. Amino acids: CASSSLRGGRDTQYF.

The chain joins TRBV5-5 to TRBJ1-6; D gene uncertain. This CDR3 is built from 14 residues. CDR1 and CDR2 (germline): SGHKS, YYEKEE (reference sequence). Trimming removed 2 bases at V and 8 bases at J, with 11 bases between. DNA of the CDR3: TGTGCCAGCAGCTTCACGGGAGGATATTCACCCCTCCACTTT. Translated, it gives CASSFTGGYSPLHF.

V and J are TRBV5-1 and TRBJ1-2, with 7 bases fitting TRBD1. The CDR3 is 15 amino acids. Per the germline V gene, CDR1 is SGHRS and CDR2 is YFSETQ. The junction had 8 bases not matched to a gene; V was cut back by 4 bases and J by 2 bases. The CDR3 sequence is CASSRRQGRNYGYTF. The CDR3 DNA reads TGCGCCAGCAGCCGACGACAGGGACGGAACTATGGCTACACCTTC.

This chain uses TRBV4-1 with TRBJ2-3; weak D call: TRBD1 (5 bases). The CDR3 is made up of 14 amino acids. Trimming pared 4 bases from V and 3 bases from J, leaving 11 bases between. CDR1 is MGHRA and CDR2 is YSYEKL in the germline V gene. The CDR3 bases are TGCGCCAGCAGCCCAGGGTGGAAGACAGATACGCAGTATTTT. Its protein is CASSPGWKTDTQYF.

The DNA of the CDR3 is TGTGCCAGCAGCTTAGTCGTGGGACAGGGCGAGAGGGTGGGTTCGTTTTTT. Translation: CASSLVVGQGERVGSFF. This chain joins TRBV7-9 and TRBJ2-2; 9 nucleotides match TRBD1. Trimming at V came to 1 base and at J to 16 bases, leaving 19 bases not matched to a gene. Germline lookup yields CDR1 SEHNR and CDR2 FQNEAQ (reference sequence). This CDR3 is 17 amino acids long.

The chain recombines TRBV5-6 with TRBJ2-7; 7 bases fit TRBD2. The CDR3 consists of 15 residues. V trimming: 4 bases; J trimming: 0 bases; junction bases outside the gene matches: 7. Germline CDR1 SGHDT, CDR2 YYEEEE. CDR3 protein: CASSQAGVTSYEQYF. In DNA, the CDR3 is TGTGCCAGCAGCCAGGCGGGGGTTACCTCCTACGAGCAGTACTTC.

This clone was seen a handful of times. This sequence joins TRBV14 and TRBJ1-1; TRBD1 is a possible D gene (5 bases). CDR3 length: 14 amino acids. V was shortened by 4 bases and J by 4 bases, with 13 bases between the two germline ends. Germline V lookup: CDR1 SGHDN, CDR2 FVKESK. This chain's CDR3 is CASSRIVGGTEAFF. The CDR3 nucleotides read TGTGCCAGCAGCCGGATCGTGGGGGGCACTGAAGCTTTCTTT. The whole variable domain, remainder taken from reference TRBV14 and TRBJ1-1, is EAGVTQFPSHSVIEKGQTVTLRCDPISGHDNLYWYRRVMGKEIKFLLHFVKESKQDESGMPNNRFLAERTGGTYSTLKVQPAELEDSGVYFCASSRIVGGTEAFFGQGTRLTVV.

This clone was counted once. The chain employs TRBV3-1 (or the pseudogene TRBV3-2) and TRBJ2-2; possibly TRBD2 for D (6 bases). V dropped 7 bases and J dropped 0 bases, with 9 bases sitting between them. The germline V gene has CDR1 LGHDT and CDR2 YNNKEL (reference sequence). The CDR3 is 14 residues long. The CDR3 DNA follows: TGTGCCAGCACCGCGGGATCGAACACCGGGGAGCTGTTTTTT. Translated: CASTAGSNTGELFF.

The chain carries TRBV2 and TRBJ1-1; D is possibly TRBD1 (5 bases). Germline V lookup: CDR1 SNHLY, CDR2 FYNNEI. The CDR3 has 13 amino acids. With 6 bases removed from V and 8 bases from J, the gap between germline ends came to 16 bases. Here the CDR3 reads CASSPPGGPEAFF. CDR3 bases: TGTGCCAGCAGCCCACCCGGGGGACCCGAAGCTTTCTTT.

The chain employs TRBV5-4 and TRBJ2-3; 10 bases line up with TRBD2. The CDR3 loop spans 18 amino acids. The J segment lost 6 bases and the V segment lost 4 bases, leaving 17 bases of the junction unmatched. CDR1 and CDR2 from the germline V gene are SGHNT and YYREEE (reference sequence). CDR3 bases: TGTGCCAGCAGCCCCGAGGGAGGCAGGGCTAGCGGGGGTGATACGCAGTATTTT. Its protein is CASSPEGGRASGGDTQYF.

V usage is TRBV7-6 and J usage is TRBJ2-1, with TRBD2 matching 11 bases. Germline V gives CDR1 SGHVS, CDR2 FNYEAQ. The length of the CDR3 is 16 residues. Germline trimming cut 5 bases from V and 6 bases from J; bases unmatched to any gene: 9. In DNA, the CDR3 is TGTGCCAGCAGCCCAACACTAGCGGGGGCCCTCAATGAGCAGTTCTTC. Protein product: CASSPTLAGALNEQFF. The full variable domain, completed using reference TRBV7-6 and TRBJ2-1, is GAGVSQSPRYKVTKRGQDVALRCDPISGHVSLYWYRQALGQGPEFLTYFNYEAQQDKSGLPNDRFSAERPEGSISTLTIQRTEQRDSAMYRCASSPTLAGALNEQFFGPGTRLTVL.

The chain is built from TRBV5-1 and TRBJ2-1; 12 positions match TRBD2. Unmatched junction bases numbered 12, after V lost 5 bases and J lost 12 bases. Germline V lookup: CDR1 SGHRS, CDR2 YFSETQ. The CDR3 covers 15 residues. The CDR3 region has the DNA TGCGCCAGCAGGGATCTAGCGGGGGGGCCATCAAGGCAGTTCTTC. Protein sequence: CASRDLAGGPSRQFF. Drawing the rest from reference TRBV5-1 and TRBJ2-1, the complete variable domain is KAGVTQTPRYLIKTRGQQVTLSCSPISGHRSVSWYQQTPGQGLQFLFEYFSETQRNKGNFPGRFSGRQFSNSRSEMNVSTLELGDSALYLCASRDLAGGPSRQFFGPGTRLTVL.